This is a list of T cell receptor beta chains from one sample in a study of CD8 T cells in Susac syndrome. One entry per CDR3 protein, called by TCRdb with MiXCR from the immunoSEQ multiplex PCR reads. The sample consists of roughly 200,000 distinct CDR3 sequences, roughly 96% of them appearing once. Sequencing was performed on CD4+ T cells from PBMCs. Receptors were obtained from a human donor in good health. Each CDR3 is given with its conserved first and last residue. A D gene is named only where the DNA matches it firmly. Rows give clone size only sometimes, using once, few, many, or a class for an expanded clone.

TRBV24-1	.	TRBJ1-1	.	TGTGCCACCAGTGATTCAGTGAACACTGAAGCTTTCTTT	CATSDSVNTEAFF
TRBV6-5	.	TRBJ1-2	.	TGTGCCAGCGGCGTTGACGTTTGGGGCTACACCTTC	CASGVDVWGYTF
TRBV10-3	.	TRBJ2-2	.	TGTGCCATCAGTGGAAACAGAAACACCGGGGAGCTGTTTTTT	CAISGNRNTGELFF
TRBV9	.	TRBJ2-3	.	TGTGCCAGCAGCGTAGAACCCCTTGCAGATACGCAGTATTTT	CASSVEPLADTQYF
TRBV5-4	TRBD2	TRBJ2-3	.	TGTGCCAGCAGCGCCCCCCGCGGGAGAGGGACCACAGATACGCAGTATTTT	CASSAPRGRGTTDTQYF
TRBV11-2	TRBD1	TRBJ2-1	once	TGTGCCAGCAGCTCGTTTGGGGGACAGGGGAATGAGCAGTTCTTC	CASSSFGGQGNEQFF
TRBV9	.	TRBJ1-2	once	TGTGCCAGCAGCGCGTTAGGGTCCCTTGACTATGGCTACACCTTC	CASSALGSLDYGYTF
TRBV7-9	.	TRBJ2-1	.	TGTGCCAGCAGCGCCGACAACAATGAGCAGTTCTTC	CASSADNNEQFF
TRBV3-1	.	TRBJ1-2	.	TGTGCCAGCAGCCAAGCAACCTATGGCTACACCTTC	CASSQATYGYTF
TRBV12-3/TRBV12-4	TRBD1	TRBJ1-1	.	TGTGCCAGCAGCGAACAGGGGAGTGAAGCTTTCTTT	CASSEQGSEAFF
TRBV12-3/TRBV12-4	.	TRBJ1-1	.	TGTGCCAGCAGTGGACAGAGGAACACTGAAGCTTTCTTT	CASSGQRNTEAFF
TRBV4-1	.	TRBJ2-1	.	TGCGCCAGCAGCCAAGACAGGGGACCTACGGGAAATGAGCAGTTCTTC	CASSQDRGPTGNEQFF
TRBV6-2/TRBV6-3	.	TRBJ1-2	.	TGTGCCAGCGCCCCTTGGGCGAACTATGGCTACACCTTC	CASAPWANYGYTF
TRBV7-9	.	TRBJ2-1	.	TGTGCCAGCAGCTTTATAGAGGGAAATGAGCAGTTCTTC	CASSFIEGNEQFF
TRBV20-1	.	TRBJ2-5	once	TGCAGTGCTAGTGGGTACCAAGAGACCCAGTACTTC	CSASGYQETQYF
TRBV27	.	TRBJ2-3	.	TGTGCCAGCAGTGCATCTAGCGCCGGCACAGATACGCAGTATTTT	CASSASSAGTDTQYF
TRBV30	TRBD1	TRBJ2-1	.	TGTGCCTGGAGTGTACAGGGGAGTTACAATGAGCAGTTCTTC	CAWSVQGSYNEQFF
TRBV7-7	.	TRBJ2-3	once	TGTGCTGTAGGGGTTTTCACAGATACGCAGTATTTT	CAVGVFTDTQYF
TRBV20-1	.	TRBJ2-5	.	TGCAGTGCCCACCGGGACATACAAGAGACCCAGTACTTC	CSAHRDIQETQYF
TRBV4-2	.	TRBJ1-1	.	TGTGCCAGCAGCCAGGAGTCGACCAGAGGGAACACTGAAGCTTTCTTT	CASSQESTRGNTEAFF
TRBV20-1	.	TRBJ1-5	.	TGCAGTGCTAGAGACGGGTTACTTGGGGTAGATAGCAATCAGCCCCAGCATTTT	CSARDGLLGVDSNQPQHF
TRBV5-1	TRBD1	TRBJ1-2	.	TGCGCCAGCAGCTGGGGACAGCTACAGGGGGATGGCTACACCTTC	CASSWGQLQGDGYTF
TRBV20-1	.	TRBJ2-3	.	TGCAGTGCTAAGGAGCGGCCCACAGATACGCAGTATTTT	CSAKERPTDTQYF
TRBV20-1	TRBD1	TRBJ2-2	.	TGCAGTGCTAGAGTCTGGACAGGGGGCACCGGGGAGCTGTTTTTT	CSARVWTGGTGELFF
TRBV9	TRBD1	TRBJ1-2	.	TGTGCCAGCAGCGCGAACCGGGACAGGGGGAGGCTCTCTGGCTACACCTTC	CASSANRDRGRLSGYTF
TRBV4-3	.	TRBJ2-1	once	TGCGCCAGCAGCGGGCTAAGCAATGAGCAGTTCTTC	CASSGLSNEQFF
TRBV5-4	TRBD2	TRBJ2-5	.	TGTGCCAGCAGCTTGGGGGCTAGCGGAGGGAGAGAGACCCAGTACTTC	CASSLGASGGRETQYF
TRBV5-1	.	TRBJ2-5	.	TGCGCCAGCACCACCGGGACTGGTGAAGAGACCCAGTACTTC	CASTTGTGEETQYF
TRBV7-6	.	TRBJ1-4	.	TGTGCCAGCAGCTTTGGGTGTGAAAAACTGTTTTTT	CASSFGCEKLFF
TRBV20-1	.	TRBJ1-5	.	TGCAGTGCCTCGTATAGCAATCAGCCCCAGCATTTT	CSASYSNQPQHF
TRBV4-1	.	TRBJ2-5	.	TGCGCCAGCAGACCTGCAGGGTCGCTACAAGAGACCCAGTACTTC	CASRPAGSLQETQYF
TRBV2	.	TRBJ2-3	.	TGTGCCAGCAGTGATCATCGGGATACGCAGTATTTT	CASSDHRDTQYF
TRBV27	.	TRBJ2-7	few	TGTGCCAGCAGTTTACAGGGCTACGAGCAGTACTTC	CASSLQGYEQYF
TRBV12-3/TRBV12-4	TRBD1	TRBJ1-1	.	TGTGCCAGCAGCAGACAGGGCTCAGACACTGAAGCTTTCTTT	CASSRQGSDTEAFF
TRBV3-1	.	TRBJ2-1	.	TGTGCCAGCACCCGGGGGGCTAAGTACAATGAGCAGTTCTTC	CASTRGAKYNEQFF
TRBV15	.	TRBJ1-5	.	TGTGCCACCAGCAGAGATCGGAACAGTCATCAGCCCCAGCATTTT	CATSRDRNSHQPQHF
TRBV29-1	TRBD2	TRBJ2-5	once	TGCAGCGTCGCAACTAGCGGGGTTTGGGAGACCCAGTACTTC	CSVATSGVWETQYF
TRBV7-8	.	TRBJ1-1	.	TGTGCCAGCAGCTTAGCGCTTCTACAGAGATACACTGAAGCTTTCTTT	CASSLALLQRYTEAFF
TRBV30	TRBD2	TRBJ2-1	.	TGTGCCCTACAAAGCGGGGGACCGTACAATGAGCAGTTCTTC	CALQSGGPYNEQFF
TRBV29-1	.	TRBJ1-2	.	TGCAGCGTTGAGAGTTTAGCTAACTATGGCTACACCTTC	CSVESLANYGYTF
TRBV29-1	.	TRBJ2-4	.	TGCAGCGTCGCGAAAGATACGGGAACCAAAAACATTCAGTACTTC	CSVAKDTGTKNIQYF
TRBV20-1	TRBD2	TRBJ2-3	.	TGCAGTGCCGCCCTGTTATCTAGCGGGAGGCCAGATACGCAGTATTTT	CSAALLSSGRPDTQYF
TRBV2	TRBD1	TRBJ1-1	.	TGTGCCAGCAGTGAAGGGACAGGGGGCGGCGAAGCTTTCTTT	CASSEGTGGGEAFF
TRBV6-5	TRBD2	TRBJ2-2	.	TGTGCCAGCAGTTCTGGACTAGCGGGAGTCACCGGGGAGCTGTTTTTT	CASSSGLAGVTGELFF
TRBV5-4	.	TRBJ1-2	.	TGTGCCAGCAGCTTGGGGTTTGGGGCCTCGGATGGCTACACCTTC	CASSLGFGASDGYTF
TRBV3-1	.	TRBJ1-3	few	TGTGCCAGCAGCCAAGATTGGTCTGGAAACACCATATATTTT	CASSQDWSGNTIYF
TRBV6-2/TRBV6-3	TRBD2	TRBJ2-5	.	TGTGCCAGCAGTTACCAATCGGGGGGTTGGACCCAGTACTTC	CASSYQSGGWTQYF
TRBV4-1	TRBD1	TRBJ1-1	.	TGCGCCAGCAGAAAAGGACAGGAGAACACTGAAGCTTTCTTT	CASRKGQENTEAFF